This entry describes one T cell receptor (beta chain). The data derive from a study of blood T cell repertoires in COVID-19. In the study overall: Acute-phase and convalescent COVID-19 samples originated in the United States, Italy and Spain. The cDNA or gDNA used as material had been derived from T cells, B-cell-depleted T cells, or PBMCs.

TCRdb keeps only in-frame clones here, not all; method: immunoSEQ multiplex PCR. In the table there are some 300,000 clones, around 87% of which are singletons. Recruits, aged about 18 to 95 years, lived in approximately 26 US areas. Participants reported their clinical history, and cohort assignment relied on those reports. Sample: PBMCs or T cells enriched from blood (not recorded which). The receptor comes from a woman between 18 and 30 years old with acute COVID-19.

The CDR3 region has the DNA TGTGCCAGCAGTCCCTCCTATGCAACTAATGAAAAACTGTTTTTT. Translated: CASSPSYATNEKLFF. The chain couples TRBV6-5 to TRBJ1-4; D uncertain. V was pared by 5 bases and J by 0 bases, with 10 bases between. Germline-derived CDR1 and CDR2 are MNHEY and SVGAGI. The CDR3 runs 15 residues.